This T cell receptor beta chain was sequenced in a study of vaccination and CD4 T cells after COVID-19 (dated by TCRdb to between 2021 and 2022). Notes on the research overall: Six males and four females were included in the convalescent cohort, with two Hispanic individuals, seven Caucasians, two Asians and one multiracial person represented. Participants received two doses of either the Pfizer-BioNTech BNT162b2 vaccine (n=8) or the Moderna mRNA-1273 vaccine (n=2). Post-COVID blood samples were collected from convalescent patients a median of around 100 days after diagnosis, with a range of about 30 to 170 days. Post-vaccine blood samples were obtained a median of about 70 days after the second vaccine dose, with a range of about 12 to 241 days. For stimulating the cultures, overlapping spike peptide pools were used, derived from SARS-CoV-2 as well as from the common cold coronaviruses HCoV-NL63, HCoV-OC43 and HCoV-229E. Control cultures used a CEFX viral epitope pool as positive control, an HIV-1 Nef peptide pool as negative control, or no peptide. In around 10 COVID-19 convalescent patients and 4 infection-naive healthy vaccine recipients, researchers compared the spike-specific CD4+ TCR repertoire from before mRNA vaccination with the repertoire from after. Memory CD4+ T cell crossreactivity between SARS-CoV-2 and common cold coronavirus spike proteins was assessed at the TCR clonotype level in an earlier paper using these donors. Overall study results and their limits: The median count of SARS-CoV-2-reactive clonotypes went up from some 23 after infection to 30 to 40 after vaccination, although the change was not significant. In convalescent patients, a median around 90% of post-vaccine SARS-CoV-2-reactive clones were detected only after vaccination, and vaccine-specific priming was suggested by this finding. Relatively few convalescent patients were included in the study, and early timepoints after natural infection were not analyzed. In convalescent patients, nearly all vaccine-specific clones (304 of 307) were found to be mono-reactive for SARS-CoV-2 spike rather than cross-reactive with common cold coronaviruses.

Interpreted using the paper, the treatment or condition label stands for: approximately 11-day PBMC culture with coronavirus spike peptide pools or control peptides (ViraFEST assay). CD4+ T cells from unexposed donors were collected before the COVID-19 pandemic (2011-2018). To expand antigen-specific T cells with peptide pools and then pick out the expanded clonotypes through TCR sequencing, the study relied on the ViraFEST assay. Each well held millions of PBMCs cultured in IMDM containing about 5% human AB serum and approximately 9.6 IU/ml IL-2, with 8 to 10 ug/ml peptide pools added. Half of the culture medium was replaced with fresh IL-2-containing medium on days 3 and 7. Once the cells had been in culture for less than 12 days, the EasySep CD4+ T cell isolation kit was used to isolate CD4+ T cells by negative selection. As cell numbers permitted, CD4+ T cells from unexposed donors were tested for reactivity to SARS-CoV-2 S and N and to four common cold coronavirus spike pools. Ficoll-Paque Plus gradient centrifugation was used to isolate PBMCs from whole blood, and the isolated PBMCs were then either used fresh or cryopreserved at -140C. Triplicate wells were generally used for each culture condition. Leukapheresis product for the unexposed donors was purchased commercially.

The method behind the library was PCR. DNA from cultured CD4+ T cells was subjected to TCR sequencing with the Oncomine TCR Beta short-read assay at the Johns Hopkins FTIC core. The QIAamp micro DNA kit was used to extract genomic DNA from the cultured CD4+ T cells. Oncomine TCR Beta libraries from cultured CD4+ T cells were pooled using unique dual indexes and sequenced on an Illumina iSeq 100. The paper's processing steps were these. Non-productive sequences were filtered out, and CDR3s that did not start with C, did not end with F or W, or were shorter than 7 amino acids were discarded. The MANAFEST web application identified antigen-specific clonotypes by comparing peptide-stimulated wells against reference wells and other culture wells. To be called positive, a clone needed an FDR below 0.05, an odds ratio above 5, and a productive frequency above 0.1% in at least two of three replicate wells. A clonotype counted as cross-reactive if it showed significant expansion both in the SARS-CoV-2 spike wells and in at least one common cold coronavirus spike condition. CDR3 homology was assessed with Levenshtein distances (stringdist) and unrooted phylogenetic trees (ape) in R version 3.6.1. In-frame beta chains were kept once TCRdb had trimmed the public reads at Q25 with fastp and called clones with MiXCR. All rows with the same CDR3 protein become a single entry with the most common DNA and genes. TCRdb, rather than the study authors, made the V and J calls. The sample table contains thousands of distinct CDR3 sequences; only one count was recorded for roughly 31% of them. The ten top clones hold approximately 25% of the sample.

Comment on this clonotype: This receptor's antigen is unknown. Base-call qualities are not available, and no considerably larger clone is one nucleotide away.

The CDR1 and CDR2 encoded by the germline V gene are SGHRS and YFSETQ. The CDR3, from cysteine to phenylalanine, totals 13 residues. CDR3 DNA is the only sequence kept; it has 39 bases, read in frame from the first base. The germline V end is reduced by 0 bases and the J end by 8 bases; junction bases left unmatched: 4. This TCR derives from a human donor in good health. Sequenced: CD4+ T cells from blood, cultured in vitro. This sequence uses TRBV5-1 and TRBJ1-2; 7 central bases correspond to TRBD1. The DNA sequence follows: TGCGCCAGCAGCTTGGGACAGGGAGGCGGCTACACCTTC. Translated, this gives CASSLGQGGGYTF. The CDR3, completed at both ends by the reference TRBV5-1 and TRBJ1-2 genes, gives the full variable domain KAGVTQTPRYLIKTRGQQVTLSCSPISGHRSVSWYQQTPGQGLQFLFEYFSETQRNKGNFPGRFSGRQFSNSRSEMNVSTLELGDSALYLCASSLGQGGGYTFGSGTRLTVV.